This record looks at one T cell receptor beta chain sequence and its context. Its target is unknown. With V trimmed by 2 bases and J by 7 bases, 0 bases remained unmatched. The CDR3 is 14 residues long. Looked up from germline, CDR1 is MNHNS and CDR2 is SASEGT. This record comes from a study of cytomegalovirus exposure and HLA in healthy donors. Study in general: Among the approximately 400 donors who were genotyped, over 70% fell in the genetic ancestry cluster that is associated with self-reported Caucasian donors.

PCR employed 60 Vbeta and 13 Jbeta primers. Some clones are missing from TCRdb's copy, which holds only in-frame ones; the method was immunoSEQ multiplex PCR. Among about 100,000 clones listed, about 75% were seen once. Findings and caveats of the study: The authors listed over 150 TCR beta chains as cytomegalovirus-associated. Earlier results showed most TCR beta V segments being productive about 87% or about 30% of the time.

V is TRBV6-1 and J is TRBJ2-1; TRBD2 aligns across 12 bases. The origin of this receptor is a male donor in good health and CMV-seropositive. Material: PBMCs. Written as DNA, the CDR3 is TGTGCCAGCAGTGAACTAGCGGGGGGGAATGAGCAGTTCTTC. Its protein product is CASSELAGGNEQFF.